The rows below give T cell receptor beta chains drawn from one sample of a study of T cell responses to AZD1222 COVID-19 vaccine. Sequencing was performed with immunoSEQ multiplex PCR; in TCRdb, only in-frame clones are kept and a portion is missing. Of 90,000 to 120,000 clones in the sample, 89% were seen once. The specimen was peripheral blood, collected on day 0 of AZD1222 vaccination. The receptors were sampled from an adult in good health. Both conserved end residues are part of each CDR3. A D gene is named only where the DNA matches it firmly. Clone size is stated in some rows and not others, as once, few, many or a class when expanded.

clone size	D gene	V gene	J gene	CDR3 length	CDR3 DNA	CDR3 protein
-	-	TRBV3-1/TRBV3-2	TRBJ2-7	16	TGTGCCAGCAGCCAAGATCCTCCCTCCGGGTCCTACGAGCAGTACTTC	CASSQDPPSGSYEQYF
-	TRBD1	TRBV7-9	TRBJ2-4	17	TGTGCCAGCAGCTTGCAAACCCAGCGGACAGGAAAAAACATTCAGTACTTC	CASSLQTQRTGKNIQYF
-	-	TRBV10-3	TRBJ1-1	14	TGTGCCATCAGTGAGTCTTTTGGGGACACTGAAGCTTTCTTT	CAISESFGDTEAFF
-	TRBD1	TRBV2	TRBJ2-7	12	TGTGCCAGCAGGAGACAGGGCTACGAGCAGTACTTC	CASRRQGYEQYF
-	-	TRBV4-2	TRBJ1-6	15	TGTGCCAGCAGCCAAGAACAGGGTCGTAATTCACCCCTCCACTTT	CASSQEQGRNSPLHF
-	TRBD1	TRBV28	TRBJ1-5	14	TGTGCCAGCAGTCCTGACAGGGGAAATCAGCCCCAGCATTTT	CASSPDRGNQPQHF
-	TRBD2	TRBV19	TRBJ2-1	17	TGTGCCAGTAGTAGGCTAGCGGGAGGGAATTTATACAATGAGCAGTTCTTC	CASSRLAGGNLYNEQFF
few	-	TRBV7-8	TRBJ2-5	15	TGTGCCAGCAGCTTTAAAGAGGGTCTACAAGAGACCCAGTACTTC	CASSFKEGLQETQYF
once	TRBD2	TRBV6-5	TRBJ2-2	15	TGTGCCAGCAGTTCAGGACTAGCGAACACCGGGGAGCTGTTTTTT	CASSSGLANTGELFF
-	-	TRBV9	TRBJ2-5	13	TGTGCCAGCAGCGTAAGCCAGCAAGAGACCCAGTACTTC	CASSVSQQETQYF
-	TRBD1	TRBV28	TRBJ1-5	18	TGTGCCAGCAGTGGGACAGGGGGCCTAGGGGGTAGCAATCAGCCCCAGCATTTT	CASSGTGGLGGSNQPQHF
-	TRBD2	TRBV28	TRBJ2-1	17	TGTGCCAGCAATCCCCTCTCTAGCGGGAGGACCTATCGTGAGCAGTTCTTC	CASNPLSSGRTYREQFF
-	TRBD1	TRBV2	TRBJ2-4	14	TGTGCCAGCAGTGAAACTAGACAGGGGGAGAATCAGTACTTC	CASSETRQGENQYF
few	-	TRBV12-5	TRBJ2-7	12	TGTGCTAGTGGTTTGAGGGGCTACGAGCAGTACTTC	CASGLRGYEQYF
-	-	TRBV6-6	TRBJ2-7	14	TGTGCCAGCAGTTACTCGGGGACACAGTACGAGCAGTACTTC	CASSYSGTQYEQYF
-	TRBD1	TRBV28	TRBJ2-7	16	TGTGCCAGCGGTGCCCCCCCGACAGGGTTCACCCTCGAGCAGTACTTC	CASGAPPTGFTLEQYF
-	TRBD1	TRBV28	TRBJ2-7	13	TGTGCCAGCTATGGGGGACAGGGGTACGAGCAGTACTTC	CASYGGQGYEQYF
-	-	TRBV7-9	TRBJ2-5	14	TGTGCCAGCAGCTTAACTAGCAGTCAAGAGACCCAGTACTTC	CASSLTSSQETQYF
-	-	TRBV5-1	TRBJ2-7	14	TGCGCCAGCAGCCTACAGGGTTTGCAGGACGAGCAGTACTTC	CASSLQGLQDEQYF
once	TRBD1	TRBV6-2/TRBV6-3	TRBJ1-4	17	TGTGCCAGCAGTCCACAGGGGTTTGGGGCAACTAATGAAAAACTGTTTTTT	CASSPQGFGATNEKLFF
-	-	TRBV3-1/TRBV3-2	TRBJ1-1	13	TGTGCCAGCAGCCAAGATGGGGGGACTGAAGCTTTCTTT	CASSQDGGTEAFF
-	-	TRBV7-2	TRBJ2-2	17	TGTGCCAGCAGCACTAGGGCGGGAATATGGAACACCGGGGAGCTGTTTTTT	CASSTRAGIWNTGELFF
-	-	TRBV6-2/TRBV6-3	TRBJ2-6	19	TGTGCCAGCAGCAGACCTAAGACCCCGCCATACTCTGGGGCCAACGTCCTGACTTTC	CASSRPKTPPYSGANVLTF
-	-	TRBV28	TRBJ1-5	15	TGTGCCAGCAAGTTGGGTGGCGTAGGCAATCAGCCCCAGCATTTT	CASKLGGVGNQPQHF
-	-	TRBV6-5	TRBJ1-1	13	TGTGCCAGCAGGCCCGCGGTGGGGACTGAAGCTTTCTTT	CASRPAVGTEAFF
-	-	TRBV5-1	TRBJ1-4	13	TGCGCCAGCAGCCAGGACACTAATGAAAAACTGTTTTTT	CASSQDTNEKLFF
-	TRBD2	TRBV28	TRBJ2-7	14	TGTGCCAGCAGGGTGAGACTCCGGGGGGGCGAGCAGTACTTC	CASRVRLRGGEQYF
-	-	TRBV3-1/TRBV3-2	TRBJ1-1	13	TGTGCCAGCAGCTACGACAGAAACACTGAAGCTTTCTTT	CASSYDRNTEAFF
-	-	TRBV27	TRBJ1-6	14	TGTGCCAGCGGGGGGAGAGAGGGGGAATCACCCCTCCACTTT	CASGGREGESPLHF
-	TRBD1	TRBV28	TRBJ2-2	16	TGTGCCAGCAGTTTATGGGGACAGGGAAGCACCGGGGAGCTGTTTTTT	CASSLWGQGSTGELFF
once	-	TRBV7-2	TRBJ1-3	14	TGTGCCAGCAGCTTACAGGAGGCTGGAAACACCATATATTTT	CASSLQEAGNTIYF
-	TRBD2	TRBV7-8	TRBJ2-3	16	TGTGCCAGCAGCCCCATAGGTACTAGCGGCACAGATACGCAGTATTTT	CASSPIGTSGTDTQYF
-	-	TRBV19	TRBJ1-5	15	TGTGCCAGTAGTATAGCGTCTACGGGGACTCAGCCCCAGCATTTT	CASSIASTGTQPQHF
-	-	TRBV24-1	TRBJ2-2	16	TGTGCCACCAGTGATTTGCACGGAGCGAACACCGGGGAGCTGTTTTTT	CATSDLHGANTGELFF
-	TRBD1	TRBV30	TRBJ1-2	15	TGTGCCTGGAGGGAGAAGGAGGCAGGGGGCTTAGGCTACACCTTC	CAWREKEAGGLGYTF
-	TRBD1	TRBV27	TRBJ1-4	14	TGTGCCACCCGAGGGACAGGGCTTAATGAAAAACTGTTTTTT	CATRGTGLNEKLFF